The 5 T cell receptor beta chains given below trace back to one sample, sequenced in a study of blood T cell repertoires in COVID-19. The assay was immunoSEQ multiplex PCR, and TCRdb's table has in-frame clones only and misses some. The sample lists 200,000 to 250,000 clones; over 60% were seen once. The sample taken for sequencing was peripheral blood. Receptors were obtained from a woman aged 70-85 years with acute or convalescent COVID-19.

The V call is TRBV30, the J call TRBJ2-7; the match to TRBD1 covers 7 bases. The germline V gene encodes CDR1 GTSNPN and CDR2 SVGIG (reference sequence). The CDR3 runs to 12 residues. The J segment lost 6 bases and the V segment lost 1 base, leaving 3 bases of the junction unmatched. The CDR3 spells CAWSAQGLEQYF. CDR3 in DNA: TGTGCCTGGAGTGCACAGGGGCTCGAGCAGTACTTC.

This sequence joins TRBV2 and TRBJ2-6, with D tentatively TRBD1 (5 bases). Trimming left V 2 bases short and J 6 bases short, with 11 bases between. The CDR3 totals 15 residues. Germline CDR1 SNHLY, CDR2 FYNNEI. CDR3 amino acids: CASSEPRAKANVLTF. In DNA form, the CDR3 reads TGTGCCAGCAGTGAACCCAGGGCAAAGGCCAACGTCCTGACTTTC.

The rearrangement links TRBV28 to TRBJ1-5, with a possible D match to TRBD1 (6 bases). Trimming stripped 7 bases from V and 1 base from J, with 29 bases between. This CDR3 has 20 residues. CDR1 is MDHEN, CDR2 SYDVKM, per germline. Written as DNA, the CDR3 is TGTGCCAGCAAATATCGCCCCGGCGTTCGGGACACCCCCAGCAATCAGCCCCAGCATTTT. Protein product: CASKYRPGVRDTPSNQPQHF.

The chain is built from TRBV9 and TRBJ2-7, with 8 bases lining up with TRBD1. Germline CDR1 SGDLS, CDR2 YYNGEE. The CDR3 is made up of 17 amino acids. Unmatched junction bases numbered 11, after V lost 1 base and J lost 2 bases. CDR3 region: CASSVTGQGASTYEQYF. CDR3 in DNA: TGTGCCAGCAGCGTAACCGGACAGGGCGCTTCGACCTACGAGCAGTACTTC.

J is TRBJ2-1 and V is TRBV7-2; 15 nucleotides match TRBD2. CDR3 length equals 17 residues. Germline assignment: CDR1 SGHTA and CDR2 FQGNSA. V was pared by 5 bases and J by 9 bases, with 11 bases of the junction left unmatched. This CDR3 is CASSRAGTSGRKSEQFF. The CDR3 DNA follows: TGTGCCAGCAGCAGAGCCGGGACTAGCGGGAGGAAAAGTGAGCAGTTCTTC.